This T cell receptor beta chain emerged from a study of blood T cell repertoires in COVID-19. About the research overall: PBMCs, B-cell-depleted T cells, or T cells were the source of the cDNA or gDNA that made up the material.

Concerning this clone: Distinct nucleotide sequences in the sample also encode this CDR3.

Repertoires were generated with immunoSEQ multiplex PCR, while TCRdb's copy carries only in-frame clones and drops some. The sample yields about 210,000 clones, about 83% seen once. CDR3 size: 14 residues. Trimming cost V 2 bases and J 7 bases; bases outside gene matches: 2. Germline-derived CDR1 and CDR2 are LNHDA and SQIVND (reference sequence). Sequencing was done on a sample of peripheral blood. This TCR came from a woman aged 40 to 55 with active or convalescent COVID-19. J is TRBJ1-4 and V is TRBV19; 9 nucleotides match TRBD1. CDR3 protein: CASSIPGQGEKLFF. The CDR3 DNA reads as TGTGCCAGTAGTATACCGGGACAGGGTGAAAAACTGTTTTTT.